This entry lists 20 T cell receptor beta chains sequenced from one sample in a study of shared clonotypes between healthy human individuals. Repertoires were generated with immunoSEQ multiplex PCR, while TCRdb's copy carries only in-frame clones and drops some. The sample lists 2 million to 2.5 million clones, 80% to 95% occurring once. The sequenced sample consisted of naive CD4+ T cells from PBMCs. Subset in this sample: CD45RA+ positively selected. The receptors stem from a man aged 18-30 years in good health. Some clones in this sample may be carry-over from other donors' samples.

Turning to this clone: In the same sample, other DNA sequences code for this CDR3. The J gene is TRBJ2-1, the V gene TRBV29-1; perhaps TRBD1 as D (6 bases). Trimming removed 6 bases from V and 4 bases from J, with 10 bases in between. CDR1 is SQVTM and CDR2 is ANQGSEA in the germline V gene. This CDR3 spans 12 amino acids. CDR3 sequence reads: CSVDDRYNEQFF. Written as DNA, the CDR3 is TGCAGCGTGGATGACAGGTACAATGAGCAGTTCTTC.

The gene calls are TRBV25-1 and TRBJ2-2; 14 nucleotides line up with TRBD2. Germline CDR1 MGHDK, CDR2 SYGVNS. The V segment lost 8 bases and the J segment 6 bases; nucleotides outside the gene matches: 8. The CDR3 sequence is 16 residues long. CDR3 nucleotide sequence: TGTGCCAGCTCGGGGACTAGCGGGAGCCCAGCCGGGGAGCTGTTTTTT. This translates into CASSGTSGSPAGELFF. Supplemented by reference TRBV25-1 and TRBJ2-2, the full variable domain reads EADIYQTPRYLVIGTGKKITLECSQTMGHDKMYWYQQDPGMELHLIHYSYGVNSTEKGDLSSESTVSRIRTEHFPLTLESARPSHTSQYLCASSGTSGSPAGELFFGEGSRLTVL.

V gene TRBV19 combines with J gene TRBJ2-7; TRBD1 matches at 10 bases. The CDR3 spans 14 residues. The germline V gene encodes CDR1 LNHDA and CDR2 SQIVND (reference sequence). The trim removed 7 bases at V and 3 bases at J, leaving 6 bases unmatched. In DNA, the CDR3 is TGTGCCAGTACCCCTGGGACAGGGGTCTACGAGCAGTACTTC. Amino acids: CASTPGTGVYEQYF.

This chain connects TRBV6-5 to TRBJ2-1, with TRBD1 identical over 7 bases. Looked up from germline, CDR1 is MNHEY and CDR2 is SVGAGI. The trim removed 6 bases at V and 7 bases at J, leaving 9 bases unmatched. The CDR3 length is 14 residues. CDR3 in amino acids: CASRDDRVWNEQFF. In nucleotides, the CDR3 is TGTGCCAGCAGAGATGACAGGGTTTGGAATGAGCAGTTCTTC.

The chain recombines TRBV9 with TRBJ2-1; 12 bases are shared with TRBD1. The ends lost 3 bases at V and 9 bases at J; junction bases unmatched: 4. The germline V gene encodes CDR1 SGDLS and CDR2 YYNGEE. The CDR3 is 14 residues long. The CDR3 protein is CASSAGTGGREQFF. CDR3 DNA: TGTGCCAGCAGCGCCGGGACAGGGGGCCGTGAGCAGTTCTTC.

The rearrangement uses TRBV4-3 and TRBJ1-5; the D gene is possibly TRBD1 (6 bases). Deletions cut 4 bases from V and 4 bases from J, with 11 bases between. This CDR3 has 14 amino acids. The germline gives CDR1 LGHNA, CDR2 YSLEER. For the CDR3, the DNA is TGCGCCAGCAGCCGCTCCCAGGGGAATCAGCCCCAGCATTTT. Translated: CASSRSQGNQPQHF.

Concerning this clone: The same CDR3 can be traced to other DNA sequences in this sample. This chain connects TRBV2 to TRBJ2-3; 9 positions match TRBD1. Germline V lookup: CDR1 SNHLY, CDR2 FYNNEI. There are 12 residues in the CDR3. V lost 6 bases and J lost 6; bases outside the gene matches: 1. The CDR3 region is CASRQGADTQYF. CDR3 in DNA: TGTGCCAGCAGACAGGGGGCGGATACGCAGTATTTT.

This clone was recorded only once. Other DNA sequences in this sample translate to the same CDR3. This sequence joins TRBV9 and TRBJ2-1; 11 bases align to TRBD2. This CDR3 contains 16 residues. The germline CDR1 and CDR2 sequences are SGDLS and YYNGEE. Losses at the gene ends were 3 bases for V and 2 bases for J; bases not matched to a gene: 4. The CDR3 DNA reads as TGTGCCAGCAGCGCCAGACTAGCGGGGACCTACAATGAGCAGTTCTTC. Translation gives CASSARLAGTYNEQFF. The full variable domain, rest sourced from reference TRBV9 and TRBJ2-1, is DSGVTQTPKHLITATGQRVTLRCSPRSGDLSVYWYQQSLDQGLQFLIQYYNGEERAKGNILERFSAQQFPDLHSELNLSSLELGDSALYFCASSARLAGTYNEQFFGPGTRLTVL.

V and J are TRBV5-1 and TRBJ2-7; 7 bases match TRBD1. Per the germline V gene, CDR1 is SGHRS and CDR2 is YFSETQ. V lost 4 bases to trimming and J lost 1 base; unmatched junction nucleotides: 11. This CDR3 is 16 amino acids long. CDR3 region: CASSLAFRDSSYEQYF. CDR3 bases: TGCGCCAGCAGCCTTGCCTTCCGGGACAGTTCCTACGAGCAGTACTTC.

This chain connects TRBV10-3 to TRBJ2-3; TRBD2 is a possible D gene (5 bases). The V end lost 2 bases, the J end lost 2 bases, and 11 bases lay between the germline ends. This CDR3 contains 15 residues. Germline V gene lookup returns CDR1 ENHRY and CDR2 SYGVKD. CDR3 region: CAISESPSPTDTQYF. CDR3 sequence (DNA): TGTGCCATCAGTGAGAGTCCTAGCCCCACAGATACGCAGTATTTT.

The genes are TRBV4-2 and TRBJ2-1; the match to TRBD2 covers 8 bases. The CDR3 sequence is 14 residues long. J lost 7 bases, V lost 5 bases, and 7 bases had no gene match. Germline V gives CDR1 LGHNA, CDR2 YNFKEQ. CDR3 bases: TGTGCCAGCAGCAGGGGGGGACTAGGGAATGAGCAGTTCTTC. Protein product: CASSRGGLGNEQFF.

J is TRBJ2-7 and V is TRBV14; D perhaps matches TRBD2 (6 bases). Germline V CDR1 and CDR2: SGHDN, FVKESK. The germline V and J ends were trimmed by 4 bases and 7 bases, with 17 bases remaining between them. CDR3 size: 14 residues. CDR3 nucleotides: TGTGCCAGCAGCCGTGGGCTGGCCGCGGGAGAGCAGTACTTC. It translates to CASSRGLAAGEQYF.

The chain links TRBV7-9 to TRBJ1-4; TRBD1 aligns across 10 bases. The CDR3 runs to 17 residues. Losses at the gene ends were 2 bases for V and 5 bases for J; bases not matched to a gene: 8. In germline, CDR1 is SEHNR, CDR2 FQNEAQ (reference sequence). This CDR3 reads CASSLLDGTGDNEKLFF. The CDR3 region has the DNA TGTGCCAGCAGCTTACTAGACGGGACAGGGGACAATGAAAAACTGTTTTTT. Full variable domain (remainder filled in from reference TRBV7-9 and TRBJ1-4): DTGVSQNPRHKITKRGQNVTFRCDPISEHNRLYWYRQTLGQGPEFLTYFQNEAQLEKSRLLSDRFSAERPKGSFSTLEIQRTEQGDSAMYLCASSLLDGTGDNEKLFFGSGTQLSVL.

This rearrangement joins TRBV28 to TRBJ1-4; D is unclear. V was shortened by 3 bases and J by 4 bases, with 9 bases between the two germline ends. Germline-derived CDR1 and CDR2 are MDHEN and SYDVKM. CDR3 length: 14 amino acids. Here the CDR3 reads CASSLGRINEKLFF. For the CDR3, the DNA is TGTGCCAGCAGTTTGGGCAGAATTAATGAAAAACTGTTTTTT.

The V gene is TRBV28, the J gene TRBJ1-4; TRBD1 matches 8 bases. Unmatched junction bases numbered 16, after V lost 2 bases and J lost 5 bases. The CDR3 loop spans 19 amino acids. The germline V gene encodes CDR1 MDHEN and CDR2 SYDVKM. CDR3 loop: CASSLIRTGRPSRNEKLFF. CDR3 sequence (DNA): TGTGCCAGCAGTTTAATTCGGACAGGGAGACCTTCGAGGAATGAAAAACTGTTTTTT. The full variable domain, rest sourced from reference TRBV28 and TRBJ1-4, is DVKVTQSSRYLVKRTGEKVFLECVQDMDHENMFWYRQDPGLGLRLIYFSYDVKMKEKGDIPEGYSVSREKKERFSLILESASTNQTSMYLCASSLIRTGRPSRNEKLFFGSGTQLSVL.

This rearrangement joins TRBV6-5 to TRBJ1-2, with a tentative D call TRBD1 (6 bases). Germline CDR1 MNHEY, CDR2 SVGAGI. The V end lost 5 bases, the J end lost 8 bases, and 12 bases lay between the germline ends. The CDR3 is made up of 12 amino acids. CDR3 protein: CASSPRDIGYTF. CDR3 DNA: TGTGCCAGCAGTCCTCGGGACATAGGCTACACCTTC.

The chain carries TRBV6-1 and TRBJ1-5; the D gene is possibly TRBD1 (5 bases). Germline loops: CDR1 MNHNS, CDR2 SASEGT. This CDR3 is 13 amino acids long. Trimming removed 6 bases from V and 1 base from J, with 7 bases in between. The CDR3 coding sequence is TGTGCCAGCAGGGACATCAGCAATCAGCCCCAGCATTTT. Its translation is CASRDISNQPQHF.

CDR3 in DNA: TGTGCCAGCTCCCGCTCAGGGTCGGGGGAAGAGACCCAGTACTTC. Encoded protein: CASSRSGSGEETQYF. The chain recombines TRBV27 with TRBJ2-5; D possibly corresponds to TRBD2 (6 bases). This CDR3 spans 15 amino acids. Germline-derived CDR1 and CDR2 are MNHEY and SMNVEV (reference sequence). V shed 8 bases and J shed 3 bases, with 19 bases lying between them.

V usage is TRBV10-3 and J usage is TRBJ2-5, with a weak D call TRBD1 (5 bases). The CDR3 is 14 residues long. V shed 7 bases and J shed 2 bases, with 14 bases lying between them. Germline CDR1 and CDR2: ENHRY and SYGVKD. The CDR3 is CAIKESRAQETQYF. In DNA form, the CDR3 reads TGTGCCATCAAGGAGAGCAGGGCACAAGAGACCCAGTACTTC.

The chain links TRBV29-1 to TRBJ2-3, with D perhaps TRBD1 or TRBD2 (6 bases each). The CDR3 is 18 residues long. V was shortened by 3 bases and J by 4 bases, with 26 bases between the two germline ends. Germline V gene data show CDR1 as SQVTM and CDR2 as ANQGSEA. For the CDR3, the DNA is TGCAGCGTTGACGGGGGCAGGGGACCAAAGGGTTTTGCAGATACGCAGTATTTT. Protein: CSVDGGRGPKGFADTQYF.